Presented here are 7 T cell receptor beta chains from one specimen sequenced in a study of CD8 T cells in ankylosing spondylitis. TCRdb re-analysed the 5' RACE reads in MiXCR, keeping a single row per CDR3 protein. The repertoire includes about 130,000 distinct CDR3 sequences, about 7% of them detected once, and approximately 13% sits in the top ten. Sequencing was done on a sample of blood, either unsorted or a sorted T cell fraction (not recorded which). The receptors come from a female donor with ankylosing spondylitis or in good health (not recorded which).

This clonotype was recorded many times. The CDR3 reads CASSLDGVVLSEAFF. The CDR3 nucleotides are TGCGCCAGCAGCTTGGACGGGGTGGTCCTATCTGAAGCTTTCTTT. The V and J genes are TRBV5-1 and TRBJ1-1; the D is unclear. Germline V gene data show CDR1 as SGHRS and CDR2 as YFSETQ. The CDR3 runs 15 residues. V was shortened by 0 bases and J by 6 bases, with 15 bases between the two germline ends.

V is TRBV27 and J is TRBJ1-2; TRBD1 matches at 7 bases. CDR1 MNHEY and CDR2 SMNVEV come from the germline V gene (reference sequence). With V trimmed by 0 bases and J by 3 bases, 13 bases remained unmatched. This CDR3 has 18 amino acids. CDR3 sequence reads: CASSLSGSTTGRHYGYTF. For the CDR3, the DNA is TGTGCCAGCAGTTTATCGGGTTCGACGACAGGGCGGCACTATGGCTACACCTTC.

This clonotype has at least ten counts. The genes are TRBV12-5 and TRBJ1-3; no definite D call. The length of the CDR3 is 14 residues. V lost 5 bases to trimming and J lost 1 base, with 9 bases between them. From germline, CDR1 is LGHNT and CDR2 FRNRAP. This CDR3 is CASGAGSSGNTIYF. CDR3 nucleotides: TGTGCTAGTGGTGCGGGATCATCTGGAAACACCATATATTTT.

This clonotype was observed many times. V is TRBV5-6 and J is TRBJ2-7; 8 bases match TRBD1. Germline V gene data show CDR1 as SGHDT and CDR2 as YYEEEE. The CDR3 consists of 15 residues. V shed 3 bases and J 4 bases; nucleotides not matched to a gene: 9. As DNA, the CDR3 is TGTGCCAGCAGCTACATAACAGGGGACAGGTACGAGCAGTACTTC. Amino acids: CASSYITGDRYEQYF.

Ten or more counts support this clonotype. J is TRBJ1-2 and V is TRBV12-3 or TRBV12-4, with D perhaps TRBD1 (6 bases). V shed 5 bases and J shed 5 bases, with 12 bases lying between them. The CDR3 spans 13 residues. In DNA, the CDR3 is TGTGCCAGCAGTCAAACAGGGTCTTATGGCTACACCTTC. Amino acids: CASSQTGSYGYTF.

This clonotype was detected ten times or more. Written as DNA, the CDR3 is TGCGCCAGCAGCTTCGGGACTACGAATGAGCAGTTCTTC. It translates to CASSFGTTNEQFF. The genes are TRBV5-1 and TRBJ2-1, with 7 bases lining up with TRBD2. CDR1 SGHRS and CDR2 YFSETQ come from the germline V gene. There are 13 residues in the CDR3. V was clipped by 2 bases and J by 7 bases; unmatched bases: 3.

At least ten counts were recorded for this clonotype. The chain uses TRBV5-1 and TRBJ1-1; no firm D call. The CDR3 spans 12 residues. Germline V gene sequence: CDR1 SGHRS, CDR2 YFSETQ. Trimming took 3 bases from V and 7 from J, leaving 10 bases between them. In DNA, the CDR3 is TGCGCCAGCAGCTGGGAAGGGAATGAAGCTTTCTTT. This translates into CASSWEGNEAFF.